A single sample is the source of the 9 T cell receptor beta chains below, sequenced in a study of T cell repertoires in ileal Crohn's disease. Using immunoSEQ multiplex PCR, the repertoire was profiled, and TCRdb retains in-frame clones only, with some absent. Of about 11,000 clones listed, 75% to 85% are singletons. Time point in this sample: neoterminal ileum biopsy at postoperative endoscopy, about 6 months after surgery. The sample taken for sequencing was ileal tissue. Receptors were obtained from an adult with Crohn's disease.

The chain uses TRBV6-1 and TRBJ1-5, with 10 bases aligning to TRBD1. Germline V gene data show CDR1 as MNHNS and CDR2 as SASEGT. CDR3 length: 15 residues. After removal of 5 bases from V and 6 bases from J, the junction contained 7 bases not matched to a gene. CDR3 sequence: CASSLTGGWVQPQHF. DNA of the CDR3: TGTGCCAGCAGTTTGACAGGGGGCTGGGTTCAGCCCCAGCATTTT.

This rearrangement joins TRBV7-2 to TRBJ1-1; 8 bases line up with TRBD1. Germline CDR1 SGHTA, CDR2 FQGNSA. V was clipped by 2 bases and J by 7 bases; unmatched bases: 9. The CDR3 runs 15 residues. CDR3 DNA: TGTGCCAGCAGCTTACCCGTAGGGACAGGACGTGAAGCTTTCTTT. Translating it yields CASSLPVGTGREAFF.

The chain uses TRBV19 and TRBJ2-3; D remains unclear. There are 13 residues in the CDR3. Germline lookup yields CDR1 LNHDA and CDR2 SQIVND (reference sequence). Trimming removed 7 bases at V and 4 bases at J, with 12 bases between. In nucleotides, the CDR3 is TGTGCCAGTACCCACCCCCCAGCAGATACGCAGTATTTT. Its translation: CASTHPPADTQYF.

The V and J genes are TRBV5-1 and TRBJ1-5, with 8 bases fitting TRBD1. The CDR3 runs to 16 residues. Germline CDR1 SGHRS, CDR2 YFSETQ. V dropped 4 bases and J dropped 9; count of bases not matched to a gene: 15. CDR3 DNA: TGCGCCAGCAGCCCTGGACAGGGTCTGGGAGGGGGGCCCCAGCATTTT. This gives the protein CASSPGQGLGGGPQHF.

CDR3 DNA sequence: TGTGCCACCCGGGGGGAGGGAGATACGCAGTATTTT. Translated: CATRGEGDTQYF. This rearrangement joins TRBV2 to TRBJ2-3, with 7 bases matching TRBD2. The CDR3 runs to 12 residues. Germline CDR1 reads SNHLY; CDR2 reads FYNNEI. V shed 10 bases, J shed 5 bases, and the junction held 6 bases outside the gene matches.

The V gene is TRBV2, the J gene TRBJ1-3; tentative D call: TRBD1 (6 bases). The CDR3 is made up of 15 amino acids. V was shortened by 4 bases and J by 2 bases, with 12 bases between the two germline ends. Germline V CDR1 and CDR2: SNHLY, FYNNEI. CDR3 protein: CASSGDTRTGNTIYF. CDR3 bases: TGTGCCAGCAGTGGGGACACCAGAACTGGAAACACCATATATTTT.

The J gene is TRBJ1-6, the V gene TRBV18; 9 bases are shared with TRBD1. Germline V CDR1 and CDR2: KGHSH, LQKENI. The CDR3 sequence is 15 residues long. Trimming removed 5 bases from V and 4 bases from J; junction bases left unmatched: 3. The chain's CDR3 is CASSTGQGYNSPLHF. For the CDR3, the DNA is TGTGCCAGCTCAACCGGACAGGGGTATAATTCACCCCTCCACTTT.

The rearrangement joins TRBV10-3 to TRBJ1-1, with D possibly matching TRBD1 (6 bases). Trimming pared 0 bases from V and 4 bases from J, leaving 6 bases between. The germline V gene has CDR1 ENHRY and CDR2 SYGVKD. This CDR3 region has 13 residues. In DNA form, the CDR3 reads TGTGCCATCAGTGAGTCACAGGGCACTGAAGCTTTCTTT. Its translation is CAISESQGTEAFF.

By share, this clone ranks as medium-sized. This chain links TRBV6-4 with TRBJ2-1; TRBD2 matches at 14 bases. The germline gives CDR1 MRHNA, CDR2 SNTAGT. With V trimmed by 2 bases and J by 6 bases, 0 bases remained unmatched. The CDR3 spans 15 residues. CDR3 amino acids: CASSDGLAGGNEQFF. The CDR3 DNA sequence: TGTGCCAGCAGTGACGGACTAGCGGGGGGCAATGAGCAGTTCTTC.